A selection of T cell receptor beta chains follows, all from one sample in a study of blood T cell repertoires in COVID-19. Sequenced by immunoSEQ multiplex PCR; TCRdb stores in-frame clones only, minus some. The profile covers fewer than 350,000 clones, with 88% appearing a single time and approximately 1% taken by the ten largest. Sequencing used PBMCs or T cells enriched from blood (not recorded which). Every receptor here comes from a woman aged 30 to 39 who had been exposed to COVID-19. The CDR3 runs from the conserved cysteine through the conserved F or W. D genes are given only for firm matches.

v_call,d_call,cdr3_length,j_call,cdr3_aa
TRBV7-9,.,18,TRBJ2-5,CASSLVVGSGQDRETQYF
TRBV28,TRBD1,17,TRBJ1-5,CASSTGTGGISNQPQHF
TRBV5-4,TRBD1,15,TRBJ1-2,CASSLESQGARGYTF
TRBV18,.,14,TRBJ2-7,CASSPPAGSYEQYF
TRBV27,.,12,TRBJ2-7,CASRSSSYEQYF
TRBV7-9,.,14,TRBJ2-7,CASSRALGIYEQYF
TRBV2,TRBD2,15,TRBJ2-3,CASSEAASGVASQYF
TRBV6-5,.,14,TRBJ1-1,CASSFTGLITEAFF
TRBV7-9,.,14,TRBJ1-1,CASSFQGGSAEAFF
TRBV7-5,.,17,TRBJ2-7,CARSSTEQGPRSYEQYF
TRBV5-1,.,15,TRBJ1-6,CASTAGAHYNSPLHF
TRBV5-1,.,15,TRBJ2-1,CASSLLRPTDNEQFF
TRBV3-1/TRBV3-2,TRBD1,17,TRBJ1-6,CASSQVNRGREDSPLHF
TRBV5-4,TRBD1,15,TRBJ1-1,CASWRTGSLNTEAFF
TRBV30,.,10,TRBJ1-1,CAWIWGGARF
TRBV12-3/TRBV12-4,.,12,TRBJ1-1,CASSPSWSEAFF
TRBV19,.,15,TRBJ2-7,CASSIPGKGSYEQYF
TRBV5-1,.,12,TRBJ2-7,CASSPTDYEQYF
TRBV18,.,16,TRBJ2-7,CASSTLDRFNSYEQYF
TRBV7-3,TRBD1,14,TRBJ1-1,CASSLVPGQAEAFF
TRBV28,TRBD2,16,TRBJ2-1,CASRIAGEAGGREQFF
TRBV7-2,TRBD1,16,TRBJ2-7,CASSGRQGDPSYEQYF
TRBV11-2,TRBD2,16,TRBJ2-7,CASSSRSSGVSGEQYF
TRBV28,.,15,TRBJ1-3,CASSLVSDSGNTIYF
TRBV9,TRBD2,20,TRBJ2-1,CASSQRWASGSLVWNDEQFF
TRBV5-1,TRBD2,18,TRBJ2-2,CASSLASSGRTNTGELFF
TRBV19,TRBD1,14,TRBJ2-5,CATRTGAGEETQYF
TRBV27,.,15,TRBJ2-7,CASSFSAGWAYEQYF
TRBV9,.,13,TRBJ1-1,CASSRRENTEAFF
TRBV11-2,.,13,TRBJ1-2,CASSLSGGEGYTF
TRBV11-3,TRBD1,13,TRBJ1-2,CASSPGQPYGYTF
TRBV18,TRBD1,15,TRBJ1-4,CASSPLTGGGEKLFF
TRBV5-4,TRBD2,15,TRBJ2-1,CASSFEAGVGNEQFF
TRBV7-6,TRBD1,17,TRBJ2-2,CASSPSAGGPNTGELFF
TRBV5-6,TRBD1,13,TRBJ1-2,CASSSGQGDGYTF
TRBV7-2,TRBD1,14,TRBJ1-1,CASSPYRGSTEAFF
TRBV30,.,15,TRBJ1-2,CAWSGSGGLGGGYTF
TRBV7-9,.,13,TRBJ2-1,CASSASTGNEQFF
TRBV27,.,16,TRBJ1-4,CASSWPGRGWNEKLFF
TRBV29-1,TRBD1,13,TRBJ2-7,CSVESGQTYEQYF
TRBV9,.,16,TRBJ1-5,CASSVVRVRNNQPQHF
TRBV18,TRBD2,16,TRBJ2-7,CASSPVASGISYEQYF
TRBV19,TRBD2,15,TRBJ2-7,CATSKIAGGHYEQYF
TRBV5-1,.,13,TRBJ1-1,CASSLDGQTEAFF
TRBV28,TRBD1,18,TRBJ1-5,CASSSGTGPKRDNQPQHF
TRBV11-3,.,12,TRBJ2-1,CASSSGFNEQFF
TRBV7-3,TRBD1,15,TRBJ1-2,CASSPNGGGNYGYTF
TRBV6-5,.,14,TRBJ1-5,CASSPRARGQPQHF